The 21 T cell receptor beta chains reported below all come from one sample, sequenced in a study of beta chain features in type 1 diabetes. The sequenced template was cDNA made from the entire isolated RNA. Generated by immunoSEQ multiplex PCR, the TCRdb table keeps only in-frame clones and is missing some. Among 900,000 or so clones, around a sixth were seen once, and the ten largest hold about 0.025%. Sequencing was done on a sample of naive CD4+ T cells from blood. These receptors all come from a woman between 18 and 29 years old in good health.

In this sample, this clone turned up a few times. The same CDR3 arises from other DNA sequences in this sample as well. J is TRBJ2-1 and V is TRBV5-1, with D possibly matching TRBD2 (5 bases). Germline V gene sequence: CDR1 SGHRS, CDR2 YFSETQ. This CDR3 comprises 12 residues. Trimming pared 0 bases from V and 7 bases from J, leaving 5 bases between. CDR3 bases: TGCGCCAGCAGCTTGGAGCGGAATGAGCAGTTCTTC. Encoded protein: CASSLERNEQFF. Looking up the rest from reference TRBV5-1 and TRBJ2-1 gives the full variable domain: KAGVTQTPRYLIKTRGQQVTLSCSPISGHRSVSWYQQTPGQGLQFLFEYFSETQRNKGNFPGRFSGRQFSNSRSEMNVSTLELGDSALYLCASSLERNEQFFGPGTRLTVL.

The chain combines TRBV7-9 with TRBJ2-1; weak D call: TRBD2 (6 bases). V shed 4 bases and J shed 3 bases, with 10 bases lying between them. The germline gives CDR1 SEHNR, CDR2 FQNEAQ (reference sequence). The CDR3 extends over 14 amino acids. CDR3 protein: CASSSEGGYNEQFF. The CDR3 DNA reads as TGTGCCAGCAGCTCAGAGGGAGGCTACAATGAGCAGTTCTTC.

A few counts support this clone. The chain uses TRBV2 and TRBJ1-1, with unresolved D. This CDR3 comprises 13 residues. V gave up 2 bases and J gave up 4 bases, with 8 bases separating them. The germline gives CDR1 SNHLY, CDR2 FYNNEI. Written as DNA, the CDR3 is TGTGCCAGCAGTGAAAGAAGAATCACTGAAGCTTTCTTT. Amino acid sequence: CASSERRITEAFF.

This clone was seen a handful of times. The chain carries TRBV4-2 and TRBJ2-7, with a possible D match to TRBD2 (6 bases). The CDR3 sequence is 16 residues long. V gave up 4 bases and J gave up 2 bases, with 18 bases separating them. Germline V gene data show CDR1 as LGHNA and CDR2 as YNFKEQ. The CDR3 bases are TGTGCCAGCAGCCCGGATCTAGGCGGGGTCACCTACGAGCAGTACTTC. Translation gives CASSPDLGGVTYEQYF.

The rearrangement links TRBV29-1 to TRBJ2-6; 7 bases align to TRBD1. Germline V gene sequence: CDR1 SQVTM, CDR2 ANQGSEA. The CDR3 spans 15 residues. J lost 0 bases, V lost 4 bases, and 3 bases had no gene match. CDR3 in amino acids: CSVASGGSGANVLTF. CDR3 DNA sequence: TGCAGCGTTGCGTCAGGGGGCTCTGGGGCCAACGTCCTGACTTTC.

This clone turned up a few times. V usage is TRBV7-6 and J usage is TRBJ2-1, with TRBD2 matching 8 bases. Germline CDR1 SGHVS, CDR2 FNYEAQ. The CDR3 extends over 16 amino acids. The trim removed 5 bases at V and 6 bases at J, leaving 12 bases unmatched. CDR3 in DNA: TGTGCCAGCAGCCTGACCCCGGCGGGAGGCAGCAATGAGCAGTTCTTC. This gives the protein CASSLTPAGGSNEQFF.

This clone was recorded a few times. CDR3 residues: CASSRGSGTASPNTGELFF. In DNA, the CDR3 is TGCGCCAGCAGCAGAGGGTCCGGGACAGCGAGTCCGAACACCGGGGAGCTGTTTTTT. This chain joins TRBV4-3 and TRBJ2-2; the match to TRBD1 covers 7 bases. CDR3 size: 19 residues. J lost 0 bases, V lost 5 bases, and 15 bases had no gene match. Germline V gene sequence: CDR1 LGHNA, CDR2 YSLEER.

This clone has a handful of counts. The chain has TRBV16 and TRBJ2-7; D gene uncertain. Per the germline V gene, CDR1 is KGHSY and CDR2 is FQNENV. The V end lost 4 bases, the J end lost 6 bases, and 13 bases lay between the germline ends. This CDR3 region has 13 residues. CDR3 residues: CASSPTTGGEQYF. The CDR3 region has the DNA TGTGCCAGCAGCCCAACAACTGGTGGCGAGCAGTACTTC.

There are a few counts of this clone. The same CDR3 also results from other DNA sequences found in this sample. The chain is built from TRBV20-1 and TRBJ2-7; D uncertain. There are 10 residues in the CDR3. Germline-derived CDR1 and CDR2 are DFQATT and SNEGSKA (reference sequence). The V end was cut by 6 bases, the J end by 0 bases, with 3 bases between. The CDR3 DNA sequence: TGCAGTGCGAGCTCCTACGAGCAGTACTTC. This codes for CSASSYEQYF.

The chain employs TRBV4-2 and TRBJ2-5; a possible D gene is TRBD2 (6 bases). Trimming cost V 5 bases and J 1 base, with 17 bases left between them. Germline CDR1 LGHNA, CDR2 YNFKEQ. This CDR3 region has 16 residues. CDR3 nucleotide sequence: TGTGCCAGCAGCTTGGGGATGGATAGCGGCCAAGAGACCCAGTACTTC. This codes for CASSLGMDSGQETQYF.

In this sample, this clone turned up a few times. The chain employs TRBV7-6 and TRBJ1-5; 9 nucleotides agree with TRBD1. Trimming removed 5 bases from V and 3 bases from J; junction bases left unmatched: 8. Germline CDR1 and CDR2: SGHVS and FNYEAQ. This CDR3 is 16 amino acids long. The CDR3 DNA follows: TGTGCCAGCAGCAAAAACCGGGACAGGGACAATCAGCCCCAGCATTTT. Translating it yields CASSKNRDRDNQPQHF. The entire variable domain, with the rest obtained from reference TRBV7-6 and TRBJ1-5, is as follows: GAGVSQSPRYKVTKRGQDVALRCDPISGHVSLYWYRQALGQGPEFLTYFNYEAQQDKSGLPNDRFSAERPEGSISTLTIQRTEQRDSAMYRCASSKNRDRDNQPQHFGDGTRLSIL.

The V gene is TRBV7-3, the J gene TRBJ2-3; D might be TRBD1 (5 bases). CDR3 length: 18 residues. V shed 1 base and J shed 3 bases, with 20 bases lying between them. Germline assignment: CDR1 SGHTA and CDR2 FQGTGA. This CDR3 reads CASSLSIRIQGRTDTQYF. CDR3 DNA sequence: TGTGCCAGCAGCTTAAGTATCAGGATTCAGGGAAGGACAGATACGCAGTATTTT.

This clone was detected once. The chain is built from TRBV6-5 and TRBJ2-2; 9 bases are a match to TRBD2. CDR3 length: 16 amino acids. V trimming: 3 bases; J trimming: 1 base; junction bases outside the gene matches: 3. The V gene's germline CDR1 is MNHEY and CDR2 SVGAGI. CDR3 in amino acids: CASSYRAGGNTGELFF. The CDR3 region has the DNA TGTGCCAGCAGTTATCGAGCGGGAGGGAACACCGGGGAGCTGTTTTTT.

The chain combines TRBV5-6 with TRBJ2-3; D not certain. This CDR3 is built from 13 residues. V shed 4 bases and J shed 0 bases, with 6 bases lying between them. CDR1 SGHDT and CDR2 YYEEEE come from the germline V gene. The CDR3 protein is CASSRESTDTQYF. DNA for the CDR3: TGTGCCAGCAGCCGAGAAAGCACAGATACGCAGTATTTT.

This clone was picked up a small number of times. This rearrangement joins TRBV2 to TRBJ2-4, with TRBD2 matching 9 bases. Germline loops: CDR1 SNHLY, CDR2 FYNNEI. The CDR3 extends over 16 amino acids. The trim removed 7 bases at V and 6 bases at J, leaving 13 bases unmatched. CDR3 sequence: CASNPGRGRAGNIQYF. In DNA form, the CDR3 reads TGTGCCAGCAACCCGGGCCGCGGGAGGGCCGGAAACATTCAGTACTTC.

J is TRBJ2-2 and V is TRBV28; D may be TRBD1 (7 bases). The ends were cut back, 7 bases at V and 1 base at J, with 16 bases in the middle. This CDR3 is built from 16 residues. Germline CDR1 reads MDHEN; CDR2 reads SYDVKM. CDR3: CASTQGDFQNTGELFF. CDR3 in DNA: TGTGCCAGCACCCAGGGGGACTTCCAGAACACCGGGGAGCTGTTTTTT.

This clone turned up a few times. V usage is TRBV6-5 and J usage is TRBJ2-7; 9 nucleotides align to TRBD2. The V gene end was trimmed by 2 bases and the J gene end by 4 bases; junction bases not matched to a gene: 9. In germline, CDR1 is MNHEY, CDR2 SVGAGI. The CDR3 loop spans 16 amino acids. CDR3 in DNA: TGTGCCAGCAGTTACGGGTTGACTAGCGGTGTATACGAGCAGTACTTC. It yields the protein CASSYGLTSGVYEQYF.

The chain recombines TRBV18 with TRBJ1-2; TRBD1 is a possible D gene (5 bases). This CDR3 comprises 15 residues. Looked up from germline, CDR1 is KGHSH and CDR2 is LQKENI. Trimming shortened V by 3 bases and J by 4 bases, and 15 bases separated the two germline ends. The chain's CDR3 is CASSPRDPLGYGYTF. Written as DNA, the CDR3 is TGTGCCAGCTCACCCAGGGATCCGTTGGGCTATGGCTACACCTTC.

The gene calls are TRBV9 and TRBJ1-2, with TRBD1 matching over 7 bases. J lost 3 bases, V lost 3 bases, and 11 bases had no gene match. The germline V gene has CDR1 SGDLS and CDR2 YYNGEE. This CDR3 contains 16 residues. The CDR3 region has the DNA TGTGCCAGCAGCGCCGGTAGGGGGCTTCGGGACTATGGCTACACCTTC. Its protein product is CASSAGRGLRDYGYTF.

This clone appeared a few times. V is TRBV4-3 and J is TRBJ1-4; the match to TRBD1 covers 7 bases. Unmatched junction bases numbered 9, after V lost 0 bases and J lost 11 bases. The CDR3 is 15 residues long. Per the germline V gene, CDR1 is LGHNA and CDR2 is YSLEER. The CDR3 nucleotides are TGCGCCAGCAGCCAAGAGGAGCGACAGGGCCACAAACTGTTTTTT. It is translated as CASSQEERQGHKLFF.

The V gene is TRBV19, the J gene TRBJ2-2; D gene unclear. This CDR3 region has 13 residues. Trimming took 1 base from V and 2 from J, leaving 2 bases between them. CDR1 and CDR2 (germline): LNHDA, SQIVND (reference sequence). Here the CDR3 reads CASSIGNTGELFF. The CDR3 coding sequence is TGTGCCAGTAGTATAGGTAACACCGGGGAGCTGTTTTTT.